Shown below are 31 T cell receptor beta chains from a single sample sequenced in a study of cytomegalovirus exposure and HLA in healthy donors (dated by TCRdb to the late 2010s). Library preparation used the immunoSEQ multiplex PCR assay. A mixture of 60 forward primers for TCR Vbeta segments and 13 reverse primers for TCR Jbeta segments was used in the multiplex PCR. TCRdb holds this immuneACCESS table with in-frame rearrangements only. Some clones are missing; in checked studies, unresolved V genes explain under half, and the rest has no known cause. The sample yields about 150,000 clones; around 77% were counted once. Approximately 4.8% of the sample comes from the top ten. Specimen: PBMCs. The source is a man under 40 in good health.

The chain has TRBV7-9 and TRBJ1-2, with 8 bases aligning to TRBD1. The CDR3 is 17 amino acids. The V gene's germline CDR1 is SEHNR and CDR2 FQNEAQ (reference sequence). Trimming removed 4 bases from V and 6 bases from J; junction bases left unmatched: 16. The CDR3 nucleotides read TGTGCCAGCAGCTCAACATTAATTGGACAGGGCAGAGATGGCTACACCTTC. Its translation: CASSSTLIGQGRDGYTF. The complete variable domain, with remaining parts taken from reference TRBV7-9 and TRBJ1-2, reads DTGVSQNPRHKITKRGQNVTFRCDPISEHNRLYWYRQTLGQGPEFLTYFQNEAQLEKSRLLSDRFSAERPKGSFSTLEIQRTEQGDSAMYLCASSSTLIGQGRDGYTFGSGTRLTVV.

Only a few counts were recorded for this clone. V and J are TRBV9 and TRBJ2-7, with 7 bases identical to TRBD2. Germline values: CDR1 SGDLS, CDR2 YYNGEE. This CDR3 has 15 amino acids. The ends lost 0 bases at V and 1 base at J; junction bases unmatched: 4. Here the CDR3 DNA reads TGTGCCAGCAGCGTAGGTGGGGGAGGGTCCTACGAGCAGTACTTC. As protein: CASSVGGGGSYEQYF.

This clone was seen just once. The V gene is TRBV5-1, the J gene TRBJ2-1; perhaps TRBD1 as D (6 bases). Trimming removed 4 bases at V and 2 bases at J, with 13 bases between. The CDR3 is made up of 15 amino acids. Germline CDR1 and CDR2: SGHRS and YFSETQ. CDR3 sequence (DNA): TGCGCCAGCAGCCGGGACAACCCGACCTACAATGAGCAGTTCTTC. Protein: CASSRDNPTYNEQFF. The whole variable domain, remainder taken from reference TRBV5-1 and TRBJ2-1, is KAGVTQTPRYLIKTRGQQVTLSCSPISGHRSVSWYQQTPGQGLQFLFEYFSETQRNKGNFPGRFSGRQFSNSRSEMNVSTLELGDSALYLCASSRDNPTYNEQFFGPGTRLTVL.

V usage is TRBV7-2 and J usage is TRBJ2-7, with 10 bases matching TRBD1. Looked up from germline, CDR1 is SGHTA and CDR2 is FQGNSA. This CDR3 region has 14 residues. V was pared by 1 base and J by 7 bases, with 4 bases of the junction left unmatched. CDR3 coding DNA: TGTGCCAGCAGCTTAGTGGGGGGACAGGGGGAGCAGTACTTC. It codes for CASSLVGGQGEQYF.

The CDR3 loop reads CASSLGLAGKGPYEQYF. As DNA, the CDR3 is TGCGCCAGCAGCCTGGGACTAGCGGGCAAAGGGCCCTACGAGCAGTACTTC. The chain joins TRBV5-1 to TRBJ2-7, with 12 bases that match TRBD2. The CDR3 extends over 17 amino acids. Germline loops: CDR1 SGHRS, CDR2 YFSETQ. J was trimmed by 2 bases and V by 4 bases; bases with no gene match: 10.

The chain couples TRBV28 to TRBJ1-1, with TRBD1 matching over 9 bases. CDR1 MDHEN and CDR2 SYDVKM come from the germline V gene. This CDR3 contains 15 residues. V was clipped by 8 bases and J by 6 bases; unmatched bases: 13. As DNA, the CDR3 is TGTGCCAGCGCACAGGACAGGGGCCTCAAGGCTGAAGCTTTCTTT. It translates to CASAQDRGLKAEAFF.

This sequence joins TRBV5-6 and TRBJ1-2; D might be TRBD1 (5 bases). V was clipped by 2 bases and J by 6 bases, with 14 bases between them. Germline assignment: CDR1 SGHDT and CDR2 YYEEEE. This CDR3 has 14 residues. CDR3 in DNA: TGTGCCAGCAGCTTTTGGTCCAGGGCCCATGGCTACACCTTC. It translates to CASSFWSRAHGYTF.

The V call is TRBV6-1, the J call TRBJ1-1; TRBD1 matches 7 bases. The CDR3 totals 14 residues. V was pared by 5 bases and J by 3 bases, with 6 bases of the junction left unmatched. CDR1 is MNHNS and CDR2 is SASEGT in the germline V gene. The CDR3 DNA is TGTGCCAGCAGTCTCGACAGGGAATACACTGAAGCTTTCTTT. Encoded protein: CASSLDREYTEAFF.

This clone was picked up a small number of times. The V gene is TRBV7-9, the J gene TRBJ1-1; D unresolved. The CDR3 is 15 amino acids. The germline CDR1 and CDR2 sequences are SEHNR and FQNEAQ (reference sequence). The V end was cut by 5 bases, the J end by 6 bases, with 19 bases between. The CDR3 is CASSPREGAAPEAFF. The CDR3 DNA reads as TGTGCCAGCAGCCCGCGTGAGGGAGCGGCTCCTGAAGCTTTCTTT.

The chain has TRBV6-5 and TRBJ2-7; D not certain. CDR1 MNHEY and CDR2 SVGAGI come from the germline V gene. This CDR3 region has 15 residues. V was trimmed by 0 bases and J by 2 bases, leaving 11 bases between them. CDR3 sequence (DNA): TGTGCCAGCAGTTACTCGAGTGGGCGCCCCTACGAGCAGTACTTC. Its protein is CASSYSSGRPYEQYF.

This chain joins TRBV4-1 and TRBJ2-2, with D possibly TRBD1 on 5 matching bases. Between the trimmed V and J ends, which lost 1 base and 1 base, there was a span of 7 bases. Looked up from germline, CDR1 is MGHRA and CDR2 is YSYEKL. This CDR3 comprises 15 residues. CDR3 in amino acids: CASSQGDRNTGELFF. CDR3 sequence (DNA): TGCGCCAGCAGCCAAGGTGACAGGAACACCGGGGAGCTGTTTTTT.

The chain has TRBV25-1 and TRBJ1-4; 11 positions agree with TRBD1. Trimming removed 8 bases from V and 7 bases from J; junction bases left unmatched: 3. CDR1 and CDR2 from the germline V gene are MGHDK and SYGVNS. The CDR3 has 13 residues. The CDR3 loop reads CASRDRGTEKLFF. CDR3 in DNA: TGTGCCAGCCGGGACAGGGGGACTGAAAAACTGTTTTTT.

V is TRBV5-8 and J is TRBJ2-7; D not resolved. CDR1 and CDR2 (germline): SGHTS, YDEGEE. The CDR3 loop spans 14 amino acids. The germline V and J ends were trimmed by 1 base and 3 bases, with 11 bases remaining between them. The CDR3 nucleotides are TGTGCCAGCAGCTTGAGACTGAAACTCTACGAGCAGTACTTC. Residues: CASSLRLKLYEQYF.

The rearrangement links TRBV25-1 to TRBJ1-1, with a possible D match to TRBD1 (6 bases). Germline V lookup: CDR1 MGHDK, CDR2 SYGVNS. The V end was cut by 6 bases, the J end by 4 bases, with 15 bases between. The CDR3 runs 14 residues. CDR3: CASRSTGSSTEAFF. CDR3 bases: TGTGCCAGCAGAAGTACAGGGTCTAGCACTGAAGCTTTCTTT.

The chain is built from TRBV28 and TRBJ2-1, with 7 positions matching TRBD1. With 4 bases clipped from V and 12 bases from J, the junction kept 0 bases outside the gene matches. Germline CDR1 reads MDHEN; CDR2 reads SYDVKM. This CDR3 has 10 residues. The CDR3 reads CASSWDRQFF. The CDR3 DNA follows: TGTGCCAGCAGTTGGGACAGGCAGTTCTTC.

The chain is built from TRBV5-1 and TRBJ1-4; tentatively, D is TRBD1 (6 bases). Trimming left V 2 bases short and J 4 bases short, with 9 bases between. In germline, CDR1 is SGHRS, CDR2 YFSETQ. This CDR3 comprises 14 residues. The CDR3 nucleotides are TGCGCCAGCAGCTTAGGCAGGGGTAATGAAAAACTGTTTTTT. It codes for CASSLGRGNEKLFF.

The rearrangement joins TRBV6-5 to TRBJ1-5; D gene unclear. CDR3 length equals 15 residues. V lost 6 bases to trimming and J lost 2 bases, with 14 bases between them. Germline values: CDR1 MNHEY, CDR2 SVGAGI. The CDR3 loop reads CASSPHDGGNQPQHF. In nucleotides, the CDR3 is TGTGCCAGCAGCCCCCACGACGGAGGCAATCAGCCCCAGCATTTT.

The chain uses TRBV6-5 and TRBJ2-7, with unresolved D. Per germline, CDR1 MNHEY and CDR2 SVGAGI. V was trimmed by 6 bases and J by 0 bases, leaving 3 bases between them. This CDR3 comprises 11 residues. The CDR3: CASSHSYEQYF. In DNA, the CDR3 is TGTGCCAGCAGCCACTCCTACGAGCAGTACTTC.

The chain recombines TRBV5-1 with TRBJ2-1, with D perhaps TRBD2 (6 bases). The CDR3 runs 15 residues. The germline V gene encodes CDR1 SGHRS and CDR2 YFSETQ. Trimming shortened V by 5 bases and J by 5 bases, and 17 bases separated the two germline ends. In nucleotides, the CDR3 is TGCGCCAGCAGGGCCTTACCTAGCGAGCACAATGAGCAGTTCTTC. As protein: CASRALPSEHNEQFF.

J is TRBJ1-1 and V is TRBV9; weak D call: TRBD1 (5 bases). The CDR3 extends over 13 amino acids. V was clipped by 0 bases and J by 8 bases, with 11 bases between them. Per germline, CDR1 SGDLS and CDR2 YYNGEE. In nucleotides, the CDR3 is TGTGCCAGCAGCGTAGTCCCAGGGATGGAAGCTTTCTTT. This gives the protein CASSVVPGMEAFF.

This sequence joins TRBV7-8 and TRBJ2-7; 7 bases align to TRBD2. Germline values: CDR1 SGHVS, CDR2 FQNEAQ. The CDR3 is 14 amino acids. J lost 3 bases, V lost 5 bases, and 7 bases had no gene match. CDR3 amino acids: CASSQELALYEQYF. As DNA, the CDR3 is TGTGCCAGCAGCCAGGAACTAGCGCTCTACGAGCAGTACTTC.

This chain links TRBV7-6 with TRBJ2-7, with a tentative D call TRBD1 (6 bases). CDR1 and CDR2 from the germline V gene are SGHVS and FNYEAQ. Trimming took off 5 bases at V and 4 bases at J, with 15 bases between the two ends. CDR3 length: 14 amino acids. The CDR3 sequence is CASSPGDKSYEQYF. The CDR3 bases are TGTGCCAGCAGCCCCGGGGACAAGTCATACGAGCAGTACTTC.

A few counts support this clone. The chain is built from TRBV5-5 and TRBJ1-4; TRBD1 might be the D (6 bases). Germline CDR1 SGHKS, CDR2 YYEKEE (reference sequence). The CDR3 runs 18 residues. Deletions cut 2 bases from V and 5 bases from J, with 22 bases between. CDR3 in DNA: TGTGCCAGCAGCTTTGATTACAGGGTCCATAAAATAAATGAAAAACTGTTTTTT. Its translation is CASSFDYRVHKINEKLFF.

The V call is TRBV28, the J call TRBJ1-4, with D possibly being TRBD1 (5 bases). V lost 4 bases, J lost 5 bases, and 5 bases lay in between. The germline V gene encodes CDR1 MDHEN and CDR2 SYDVKM. The CDR3 consists of 12 residues. CDR3 sequence (DNA): TGTGCCAGCAGTTCAGGGAATGAAAAACTGTTTTTT. Amino acids: CASSSGNEKLFF.

The J gene is TRBJ1-5, the V gene TRBV6-1; maybe TRBD1 (5 bases). V was pared by 4 bases and J by 3 bases, with 16 bases between. From germline, CDR1 is MNHNS and CDR2 SASEGT. This CDR3 has 16 amino acids. CDR3 amino acids: CASSAHIRDFNQPQHF. The CDR3 DNA follows: TGTGCCAGCAGTGCTCACATCCGGGACTTCAATCAGCCCCAGCATTTT.

The V call is TRBV27, the J call TRBJ2-7; 10 bases match TRBD1. The CDR3 runs to 17 residues. Germline CDR1 MNHEY, CDR2 SMNVEV (reference sequence). V lost 6 bases to trimming and J lost 3 bases; unmatched junction nucleotides: 14. The CDR3 sequence is CASSPFYVGQGNYEQYF. The DNA of the CDR3 is TGTGCCAGCAGCCCCTTTTATGTGGGACAGGGGAACTACGAGCAGTACTTC.

The chain uses TRBV5-6 and TRBJ2-2; TRBD2 is a possible D gene (5 bases). CDR3 length equals 14 residues. Per germline, CDR1 SGHDT and CDR2 YYEEEE. The germline V and J ends were trimmed by 2 bases and 6 bases, with 11 bases remaining between them. The CDR3 loop is CASSLPAAAGELFF. CDR3 DNA: TGTGCCAGCAGCTTACCAGCGGCGGCCGGGGAGCTGTTTTTT.

This chain links TRBV19 with TRBJ1-5; 9 positions agree with TRBD1. Trimming took 1 base from V and 6 from J; bases not matched to a gene: 7. The CDR3 is 16 residues long. Germline CDR1 is LNHDA and CDR2 is SQIVND (reference sequence). The CDR3 protein is CASSIGGGTGFQPQHF. The CDR3 DNA follows: TGTGCCAGTAGTATAGGTGGTGGGACAGGGTTTCAGCCCCAGCATTTT.

The J gene is TRBJ2-5, the V gene TRBV18; 10 nucleotides agree with TRBD1. V lost 1 base and J lost 7; bases outside the gene matches: 9. The CDR3 totals 16 residues. Per the germline V gene, CDR1 is KGHSH and CDR2 is LQKENI. The CDR3 region has the DNA TGTGCCAGCTCACCACGGGGACAGGGGTCGGGGATGACCCAGTACTTC. It yields the protein CASSPRGQGSGMTQYF.

This clone was seen a few times. The chain couples TRBV27 to TRBJ2-1, with TRBD2 as a possible D gene (5 bases). CDR3 length equals 13 residues. V was trimmed by 3 bases and J by 12 bases, leaving 15 bases between them. The germline V gene encodes CDR1 MNHEY and CDR2 SMNVEV (reference sequence). The DNA for the CDR3 is TGTGCCAGCAGTTTGCAGGAACAACGGGGGCAGTTCTTC. It yields the protein CASSLQEQRGQFF.

V and J are TRBV19 and TRBJ2-7; TRBD2 matches 10 bases. After removal of 8 bases from V and 1 base from J, the junction contained 8 bases not matched to a gene. The CDR3 sequence is 15 residues long. Germline CDR1 is LNHDA and CDR2 is SQIVND (reference sequence). The CDR3 reads CASAPSGSGSYEQYF. CDR3 sequence (DNA): TGTGCCAGTGCCCCTAGCGGGAGCGGGTCCTACGAGCAGTACTTC.